These 17 T cell receptor beta chains came from one sample sequenced in a study of T cell responses to AZD1222 COVID-19 vaccine (TCRdb year 2021). Library generation was performed with the immunoSEQ multiplex PCR assay. The source is immuneACCESS, and TCRdb retained only in-frame sequences with V and J called. Part of the clones is not carried over; for the studies checked, unresolved V genes explain less than half of this, and the remainder is unexplained. The table for this sample lists 180,000 or so clones; about 92% of them were counted only once. The biggest ten clones account for about 1.5% of the sample. The sample's time point label, in plain terms: about 28 days (+/-7) after the second vaccine dose. The sample in question was peripheral blood, obtained 28 days after the second AZD1222 dose. Every receptor here comes from an adult who received the AZD1222 COVID-19 vaccine.

This chain links TRBV10-3 with TRBJ1-1; D remains unclear. Trimming stripped 7 bases from V and 3 bases from J, with 12 bases between. Germline V gene sequence: CDR1 ENHRY, CDR2 SYGVKD. The CDR3 sequence is 13 residues long. The CDR3: CAINSRRDTEAFF. CDR3 in DNA: TGTGCCATCAATAGTCGTCGGGACACTGAAGCTTTCTTT.

This rearrangement joins TRBV7-9 to TRBJ2-3; perhaps TRBD2 as D (6 bases). The germline V and J ends were trimmed by 5 bases and 5 bases, with 17 bases remaining between them. The germline V gene encodes CDR1 SEHNR and CDR2 FQNEAQ (reference sequence). CDR3 length equals 15 residues. CDR3 residues: CASSAARGSGDTQYF. CDR3 nucleotides: TGTGCCAGCAGCGCCGCCCGGGGGTCGGGAGATACGCAGTATTTT.

The CDR3 region has the DNA TGTGCCAGCAGCCCCCGCCAGGTACTCAACTATGGCTACACCTTC. This encodes CASSPRQVLNYGYTF. J is TRBJ1-2 and V is TRBV7-2, with unresolved D. Trimming removed 5 bases at V and 2 bases at J, with 15 bases between. Germline CDR1 SGHTA, CDR2 FQGNSA. The CDR3 extends over 15 amino acids.

The V call is TRBV7-9, the J call TRBJ2-7; TRBD1 agrees at 8 bases. From germline, CDR1 is SEHNR and CDR2 FQNEAQ (reference sequence). V shed 5 bases, J shed 1 base, and the junction held 4 bases outside the gene matches. The CDR3 totals 14 residues. The DNA for the CDR3 is TGTGCCAGCAGCAGGACAGGGCCATCCTACGAGCAGTACTTC. This translates into CASSRTGPSYEQYF.

The V and J genes are TRBV2 and TRBJ2-3, with unresolved D. This CDR3 is built from 10 residues. V lost 1 base and J 7 bases, leaving 0 bases between the germline ends. Germline CDR1 SNHLY, CDR2 FYNNEI. The DNA of the CDR3 is TGTGCCAGCAGTGAAGATACGCAGTATTTT. This encodes CASSEDTQYF.

The sample holds one count of this clone. The chain combines TRBV7-6 with TRBJ1-1, with 7 bases lining up with TRBD1. The CDR3 contains 12 residues. V lost 5 bases and J lost 3; bases outside the gene matches: 0. Per the germline V gene, CDR1 is SGHVS and CDR2 is FNYEAQ. CDR3: CASSQGDTEAFF. CDR3 in DNA: TGTGCCAGCAGCCAGGGGGACACTGAAGCTTTCTTT.

The chain combines TRBV5-1 with TRBJ2-5, with TRBD1 matching 9 bases. Germline V gives CDR1 SGHRS, CDR2 YFSETQ. The ends lost 4 bases at V and 2 bases at J; junction bases unmatched: 6. The CDR3 sequence is 15 residues long. CDR3 in amino acids: CASSPGTGWQETQYF. In DNA, the CDR3 is TGCGCCAGCAGCCCCGGGACAGGGTGGCAAGAGACCCAGTACTTC.

The chain uses TRBV19 and TRBJ1-1, with a possible D match to TRBD1 (6 bases). This CDR3 comprises 17 residues. CDR1 is LNHDA, CDR2 SQIVND, per germline (reference sequence). Trimming pared 6 bases from V and 0 bases from J, leaving 20 bases between. CDR3 coding DNA: TGTGCCAGTAGGAGAATTTACAGGGACGGCATGAACACTGAAGCTTTCTTT. This sequence encodes CASRRIYRDGMNTEAFF.

The count of this clone is one. Written as DNA, the CDR3 is TGCGCCAGCAGCCAAGAAGGATACAGGGGGCTGGAGACTGAAGCTTTCTTT. Its translation is CASSQEGYRGLETEAFF. The J gene is TRBJ1-1, the V gene TRBV4-1; 9 nucleotides agree with TRBD1. Germline trimming cut 0 bases from V and 5 bases from J; bases unmatched to any gene: 10. This CDR3 has 17 amino acids. Looked up from germline, CDR1 is MGHRA and CDR2 is YSYEKL.

This chain connects TRBV3-1 (or the pseudogene TRBV3-2) to TRBJ1-1; D is undetermined. Germline-derived CDR1 and CDR2 are LGHDT and YNNKEL (reference sequence). The CDR3 consists of 13 residues. The germline V and J ends were trimmed by 1 base and 2 bases, with 5 bases remaining between them. Here the CDR3 reads CASSQGANTEAFF. In DNA form, the CDR3 reads TGTGCCAGCAGCCAAGGGGCTAACACTGAAGCTTTCTTT.

The rearrangement joins TRBV2 to TRBJ1-1; 7 bases match TRBD1. Germline CDR1 SNHLY, CDR2 FYNNEI. The trim removed 6 bases at V and 3 bases at J, leaving 4 bases unmatched. This CDR3 comprises 13 residues. The CDR3 loop reads CASRFDRDTEAFF. The CDR3 DNA reads TGTGCCAGCAGATTCGACAGGGACACTGAAGCTTTCTTT.

This clone was observed a few times. The chain uses TRBV5-1 and TRBJ1-2; D possibly corresponds to TRBD1 (5 bases). Between the trimmed V and J ends, which lost 7 bases and 4 bases, there was a span of 11 bases. This CDR3 spans 12 amino acids. The germline gives CDR1 SGHRS, CDR2 YFSETQ. CDR3 DNA sequence: TGCGCCAGCGGTGGGGGTACCTATGGCTACACCTTC. As protein: CASGGGTYGYTF.

The V gene is TRBV5-5, the J gene TRBJ1-3; D possibly corresponds to TRBD1 (6 bases). The germline V gene encodes CDR1 SGHKS and CDR2 YYEKEE (reference sequence). V gave up 3 bases and J gave up 0 bases, with 10 bases separating them. The CDR3 sequence is 15 residues long. The CDR3 protein is CASSSDSLSGNTIYF. In DNA, the CDR3 is TGTGCCAGCAGCTCGGACAGTCTCTCTGGAAACACCATATATTTT.

The rearrangement joins TRBV4-3 to TRBJ2-5; 11 nucleotides match TRBD2. V was pared by 1 base and J by 2 bases, with 15 bases of the junction left unmatched. Per germline, CDR1 LGHNA and CDR2 YSLEER. The length of the CDR3 is 20 residues. CDR3 nucleotides: TGCGCCAGCAGCCAAGTCTGGGGTCCCGGGACTAGCGGCCCACAAGAGACCCAGTACTTC. Amino acids: CASSQVWGPGTSGPQETQYF.

The J gene is TRBJ1-4, the V gene TRBV15; no firm D call. The germline V gene has CDR1 LNHNV and CDR2 YYDKDF (reference sequence). The ends were cut back, 5 bases at V and 5 bases at J, with 12 bases in the middle. This CDR3 spans 14 amino acids. In DNA, the CDR3 is TGTGCCACCAGCTCCAGAGCAGCCAATGAAAAACTGTTTTTT. This encodes CATSSRAANEKLFF.

The V and J genes are TRBV5-4 and TRBJ2-1; 8 nucleotides align to TRBD1. This CDR3 is built from 15 residues. J gave up 6 bases and V 1 base, and 6 bases lay outside the gene matches. Germline V gives CDR1 SGHNT, CDR2 YYREEE (reference sequence). The CDR3 spells CASSLYTGGINEQFF. The CDR3 coding sequence is TGTGCCAGCAGCTTGTACACAGGGGGTATCAATGAGCAGTTCTTC.

This chain uses TRBV7-6 with TRBJ2-1; D may match TRBD1 or TRBD2 (5 bases each). Trimming pared 4 bases from V and 10 bases from J, leaving 17 bases between. The V gene's germline CDR1 is SGHVS and CDR2 FNYEAQ. CDR3 size: 14 residues. Written as DNA, the CDR3 is TGTGCCAGCAGCTCTAGGGGCAAAGCGGACGAGCAGTTCTTC. It yields the protein CASSSRGKADEQFF.